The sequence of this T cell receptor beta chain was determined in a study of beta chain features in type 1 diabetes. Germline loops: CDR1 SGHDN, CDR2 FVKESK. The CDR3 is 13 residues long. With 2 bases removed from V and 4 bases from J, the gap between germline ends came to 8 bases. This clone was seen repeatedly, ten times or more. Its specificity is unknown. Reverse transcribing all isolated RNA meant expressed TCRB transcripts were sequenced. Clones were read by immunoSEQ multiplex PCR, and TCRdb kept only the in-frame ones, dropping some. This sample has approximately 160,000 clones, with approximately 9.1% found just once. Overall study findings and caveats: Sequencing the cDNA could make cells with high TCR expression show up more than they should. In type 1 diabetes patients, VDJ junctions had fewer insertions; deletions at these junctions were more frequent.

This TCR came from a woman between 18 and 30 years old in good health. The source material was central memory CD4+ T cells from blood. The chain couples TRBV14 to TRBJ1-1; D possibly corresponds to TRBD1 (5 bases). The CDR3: CASSQWGGTEAFF. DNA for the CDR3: TGTGCCAGCAGCCAATGGGGGGGCACTGAAGCTTTCTTT.